Presented here are 5 T cell receptor beta chains from one specimen sequenced in a study of blood T cell repertoires in COVID-19. Here immunoSEQ multiplex PCR was the method, and the copy in TCRdb shows in-frame clones only, minus some. Counted here are about 99,000 clones, roughly 89% occurring once; the ten biggest clones make up roughly 15%. The material sequenced was peripheral blood. Receptors originate from a woman aged 80 or over in a cohort sampled during active COVID-19.

The CDR3 region has the DNA TGCAGCGTTCATAGTAGTGCCAACACCGGGGAGCTGTTTTTT. It yields the protein CSVHSSANTGELFF. The genes are TRBV29-1 and TRBJ2-2; no reliable D call. V was trimmed by 5 bases and J by 2 bases, leaving 12 bases between them. CDR3 length: 14 residues. Germline V gene data show CDR1 as SQVTM and CDR2 as ANQGSEA.

With respect to this clone: The same CDR3 arises from other DNA sequences in this sample as well. J is TRBJ2-1 and V is TRBV3-1 (or the pseudogene TRBV3-2); 9 bases align to TRBD1. The CDR3 length is 15 residues. The germline CDR1 and CDR2 sequences are LGHDT and YNNKEL (reference sequence). With 3 bases clipped from V and 1 base from J, the junction kept 1 base outside the gene matches. CDR3 bases: TGTGCCAGCAGCCAGGGACAGGGTTCCTACAATGAGCAGTTCTTC. The encoded protein is CASSQGQGSYNEQFF.

This sequence joins TRBV6-5 and TRBJ1-2, with D maybe TRBD1 (6 bases). This CDR3 has 13 amino acids. Deletions cut 8 bases from V and 8 bases from J, with 18 bases between. Germline loops: CDR1 MNHEY, CDR2 SVGAGI. This CDR3 is CASQGQGNTGYTF. The DNA of the CDR3 is TGTGCCAGCCAGGGGCAGGGAAATACCGGCTACACCTTC.

V is TRBV10-3 and J is TRBJ1-2; 10 nucleotides agree with TRBD1. The V gene end was trimmed by 7 bases and the J gene end by 3 bases; junction bases not matched to a gene: 8. The CDR3 is made up of 15 amino acids. The V gene's germline CDR1 is ENHRY and CDR2 SYGVKD. The CDR3 DNA is TGTGCCATCACCGAACGGACAGGGGGTTACTATGGCTACACCTTC. It codes for CAITERTGGYYGYTF.

This chain links TRBV24-1 with TRBJ1-5; D remains ambiguous. The CDR3 is 13 amino acids. The V end was cut by 3 bases, the J end by 4 bases, with 6 bases between. Per germline, CDR1 KGHDR and CDR2 SFDVKD. CDR3 in DNA: TGTGCCACCAGTGATGGCAGGAATCAGCCCCAGCATTTT. Encoded protein: CATSDGRNQPQHF.